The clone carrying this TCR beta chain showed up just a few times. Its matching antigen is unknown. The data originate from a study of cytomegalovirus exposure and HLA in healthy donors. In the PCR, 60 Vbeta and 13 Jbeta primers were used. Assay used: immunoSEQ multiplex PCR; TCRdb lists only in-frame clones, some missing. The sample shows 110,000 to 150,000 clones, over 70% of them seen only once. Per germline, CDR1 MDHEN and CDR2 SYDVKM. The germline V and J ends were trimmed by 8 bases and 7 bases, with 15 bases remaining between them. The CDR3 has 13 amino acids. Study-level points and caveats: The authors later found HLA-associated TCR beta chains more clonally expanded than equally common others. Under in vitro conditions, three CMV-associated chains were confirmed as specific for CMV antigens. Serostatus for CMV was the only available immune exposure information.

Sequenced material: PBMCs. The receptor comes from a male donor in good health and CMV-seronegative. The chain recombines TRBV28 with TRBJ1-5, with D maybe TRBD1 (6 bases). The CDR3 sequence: CASRQGSTQPQHF. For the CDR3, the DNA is TGTGCCAGCCGGCAGGGGTCGACACAGCCCCAGCATTTT. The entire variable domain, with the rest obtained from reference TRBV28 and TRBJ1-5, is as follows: DVKVTQSSRYLVKRTGEKVFLECVQDMDHENMFWYRQDPGLGLRLIYFSYDVKMKEKGDIPEGYSVSREKKERFSLILESASTNQTSMYLCASRQGSTQPQHFGDGTRLSIL.